This is a list of T cell receptor beta chains from one sample in a study of T cell repertoires in cytomegalovirus infection. These receptors have no known antigen. In TCRdb, the reads were re-called with MiXCR into one record per CDR3 protein. The repertoire includes about 700,000 distinct CDR3 sequences, approximately 33% of them detected once, and roughly 20% sits in the top ten. The specimen was cultured PBMCs, collected from culture after CMV antigen stimulation. These receptors all stem from a human donor in good health (CMV status not recorded). Some clones in this sample may be carry-over from other donors' samples. CDR3s include the opening cysteine and the closing phenylalanine or tryptophan. Each record gives: V gene, clone size, D gene, J gene, CDR3 DNA, CDR3 protein. The D gene is left open where the match is weak. The size field is filled for only some rows; it gives once, few, many or a size class.

>TRBV12-3/TRBV12-4|.|.|TRBJ2-7
TGTGCCAGCACCGGAGGGGGGGCCTACGAGCAGTACTTC
CASTGGGAYEQYF
>TRBV6-6|.|.|TRBJ2-5
TGTGCCAGCAGTTTGGACTTCCCCCTCTGGACCCAGTACTTC
CASSLDFPLWTQYF
>TRBV9|.|.|TRBJ2-6
TGTGCCAGCAGCGCTCAGTTCAGGGTTGCTGGGGCCAACGTCCTGACTTTC
CASSAQFRVAGANVLTF
>TRBV4-3|.|TRBD2|TRBJ2-1
TGCGCCAGCAGCCAAGTCCAAGCGGGGTCCTACAATGAGCAGTTCTTC
CASSQVQAGSYNEQFF
>TRBV11-3|few|TRBD1|TRBJ2-7
TGTGCCAGCAGCTTAGATACTCAATCGACAGGGGCCTACGAGCAGTACTTC
CASSLDTQSTGAYEQYF
>TRBV12-3/TRBV12-4|few|TRBD2|TRBJ2-1
TGTGCCAGCGCCCGTTCCGGGACTAAATACAATGAGCAGTTCTTC
CASARSGTKYNEQFF
>TRBV7-2|few|TRBD1|TRBJ2-2
TGTGCCAGCAGTCAGGCCAGGGGGCTCACCGGGGAGCTGTTTTTT
CASSQARGLTGELFF
>TRBV12-3/TRBV12-4|.|TRBD2|TRBJ2-1
TGTGCCAGCAGTAGCGGGAGAGCGCAGTTCTTC
CASSSGRAQFF
>TRBV7-2|.|TRBD1|TRBJ2-5
TGTGCCAGCAGCTTAGGGACAGGGTCCCAAGAGACCCAGTACTTC
CASSLGTGSQETQYF
>TRBV12-5|few|.|TRBJ2-1
TGTGCTAGTGCCCCGGCCGGGGGTGAGCAGTTCTTC
CASAPAGGEQFF
>TRBV30|.|.|TRBJ1-1
TGTGCCTGGAACCAAGGGACTGAAGCTTTCTTT
CAWNQGTEAFF
>TRBV20-1|.|.|TRBJ2-5
TGCAGTGCCCCTTTGAGGGGTTACCAAGAGACCCAGTACTTC
CSAPLRGYQETQYF
>TRBV7-6|few|TRBD1|TRBJ2-5
TGTGCCAGCAGCTTAGACAGGGGGGACCAAGGGACCCAGTACTTC
CASSLDRGDQGTQYF
>TRBV7-8|few|.|TRBJ2-6
TGTGCCAGCAGCGTACGGAACTCTGGGGCCAACGTCCTGACTTTC
CASSVRNSGANVLTF
>TRBV7-9|many|TRBD1|TRBJ1-4
TGTGCCAGCAGCCGAGACAGGGAAGAGGCGGGAAAACTGTTTTTT
CASSRDREEAGKLFF
>TRBV7-2|many|.|TRBJ1-2
TGTGCCAGCAGCCTACAATCTAGTAACTATGGCTACACCTTC
CASSLQSSNYGYTF
>TRBV6-6|few|.|TRBJ1-2
TGTGCCAGCAGTTACCGGACCGGGGGCTATGGCTACACCTTC
CASSYRTGGYGYTF
>TRBV24-1|.|.|TRBJ2-1
TGTGCCACCAGTGATGTCCGGACGGCCCAGTGGTTCTTC
CATSDVRTAQWFF
>TRBV19|.|.|TRBJ2-1
TGTGCCAGTAGTATCAGCCAGGGGATCCACAATGAGCAGTTCTTC
CASSISQGIHNEQFF
>TRBV12-3/TRBV12-4|few|.|TRBJ1-4
TGTGCCAGCCATCCGGGCTACGCAGAAAAACTGTTTTTT
CASHPGYAEKLFF
>TRBV7-8|many|.|TRBJ2-3
TGTGCCAGCAGCTTAGAGGGTCTCATCCCCACAGATACGCAGTATTTT
CASSLEGLIPTDTQYF
>TRBV7-8|.|TRBD1|TRBJ2-7
TGTGCCAGCAGCTTACCGGGACAGGGCCCAGGGTACGAGCAGTACTTC
CASSLPGQGPGYEQYF
>TRBV7-2|many|TRBD2|TRBJ2-3
TGTGCCAGCAGCTTAGAGCCCGCGGGGGGGGATACGCAGTATTTT
CASSLEPAGGDTQYF
>TRBV11-2|.|.|TRBJ2-4
TGTGCCAGCCGACCCTCCCTGACAGGACCTCCAGCCAAAAACATTCAGTACTTC
CASRPSLTGPPAKNIQYF
>TRBV29-1|.|TRBD1|TRBJ1-1
TGCAGCGTTGAGGGCAGGGGGCGGGAAGCTTTCTTT
CSVEGRGREAFF
>TRBV7-2|many|.|TRBJ2-5
TGTGCCAGCAGCTTTGCCGGGCCCCGGGGGCAGACCCAGTACTTC
CASSFAGPRGQTQYF
>TRBV12-3/TRBV12-4|.|.|TRBJ2-2
TGTGCCAGCAGTTTAACGGGTTTCCCCGGGGAGCTGTTTTTT
CASSLTGFPGELFF
>TRBV12-3/TRBV12-4|.|TRBD1|TRBJ1-6
TGTGCCAGCAGTTCGGGACAGCGAAATTCACCCCTCCACTTT
CASSSGQRNSPLHF
>TRBV6-2/TRBV6-3|few|.|TRBJ1-1
TGTGCCGCCCTGGGCGTGGCTGAAGCTTTCTTT
CAALGVAEAFF
>TRBV4-1|few|TRBD1|TRBJ2-5
TGCGCCAGCAGCTCCCCCGGGACAGGGGCAGAGACCCAGTACTTC
CASSSPGTGAETQYF
>TRBV12-3/TRBV12-4|many|.|TRBJ1-4
TGTGCCAGCAGTTTAGGAGGATACGGCGAAAAACTGTTTTTT
CASSLGGYGEKLFF
>TRBV29-1|.|.|TRBJ2-3
TGCAGCGTGCGGGTAGAGGGTACGCAGTATTTT
CSVRVEGTQYF
>TRBV7-2|.|.|TRBJ2-7
TGTGCCAGCAGCCCCCGCCTCCTCTCCTACGAGCAGTACTTC
CASSPRLLSYEQYF
>TRBV27|few|.|TRBJ1-5
TGTGCCAGCAGTTATGGCACAGGGAAGCTTCAGCCCCAGCATTTT
CASSYGTGKLQPQHF
>TRBV7-8|many|.|TRBJ2-3
TGTGCCAGCAGCTTGAGGACTCATACAGATACGCAGTATTTT
CASSLRTHTDTQYF
>TRBV2|.|.|TRBJ1-4
TGTGCCAGCAGGGATTCAGGGGCCCTTAATGAAAAACTGTTTTTT
CASRDSGALNEKLFF
>TRBV12-3/TRBV12-4|.|.|TRBJ2-5
TGTGCCAGCAGTTTACGACAGGTTGAGACCCAGTACTTC
CASSLRQVETQYF
>TRBV7-9|.|.|TRBJ2-2
TGTGCCAGCAGCTTAGTATCTGAATCCACCGGGGAGCTGTTTTTT
CASSLVSESTGELFF
>TRBV4-1|few|.|TRBJ2-3
TGCGCCAGCAGCCAAGTAGCGGCCAACACAGATACGCAGTATTTT
CASSQVAANTDTQYF
>TRBV7-8|.|.|TRBJ1-5
TGTGCCAGCAGCCTAGCGGCGGTAGGGGCAGGACATCAGCCCCAGCATTTT
CASSLAAVGAGHQPQHF
>TRBV20-1|.|.|TRBJ1-6
TGCAGTGCTCAAACGGTGTATAATTCACCCCTCCACTTT
CSAQTVYNSPLHF